Listed here are 18 T cell receptor beta chains from one sample, sequenced in a study of vaccination and CD4 T cells after COVID-19. The treatment is: 10-day PBMC culture with coronavirus spike peptide pools or control peptides (ViraFEST assay). Researchers collected the unexposed donor's CD4+ T cells before the COVID-19 pandemic (2011-2018). Cultured CD4+ T cells had their DNA profiled by the Oncomine TCR Beta short-read assay. In TCRdb, the PCR reads were re-called with MiXCR into one record per CDR3 protein. The data contain 6,600 or so distinct CDR3 sequences, about 28% of them singletons. No antigen has been identified for these receptors. Sequencing was performed on CD4+ T cells from blood, cultured in vitro. These receptors were collected from a human donor in good health.

Worth noting for this clonotype: The junction departs from germline at one end; a sequencing error may be responsible. This rearrangement joins TRBV5-7 to TRBJ1-5; 9 bases match TRBD1. TRBV5-7 is reported as an ORF; its role is uncertain. This CDR3 has 16 residues. CDR3 DNA: TGTGTCAGCAGCTTGGGGACACAGGGGGCTGATCAGCCCCAGCATTTT. This translates into CVSSLGTQGADQPQHF.

Only a few counts were recorded for this clonotype. The chain couples TRBV7-9 to TRBJ2-7; the D is unclear. Germline CDR1 SEHNR, CDR2 FQNEAQ (reference sequence). The CDR3 consists of 16 residues. V lost 5 bases, J lost 1 base, and 18 bases lay in between. The CDR3 nucleotides are TGTGCCAGCAGCCCGGGCCACTCAAAGTTGTCCTACGAGCAGTACTTC. Encoded protein: CASSPGHSKLSYEQYF.

The V and J genes are TRBV19 and TRBJ1-5; no firm D call. The germline V gene has CDR1 LNHDA and CDR2 SQIVND (reference sequence). V gave up 3 bases and J gave up 5 bases, with 20 bases separating them. This CDR3 is 17 amino acids long. In DNA form, the CDR3 reads TGTGCCAGTAGTATTGAGGGTAGGGAAGGGATTTATCAGCCCCAGCATTTT. It is translated as CASSIEGREGIYQPQHF.

The chain joins TRBV6-4 to TRBJ2-1; D perhaps matches TRBD2 (5 bases). The germline gives CDR1 MRHNA, CDR2 SNTAGT. The V end was cut by 5 bases, the J end by 5 bases, with 19 bases between. The CDR3 runs 16 residues. The CDR3 loop reads CASSSSTRVGNNEQFF. Written as DNA, the CDR3 is TGTGCCAGCAGTTCTTCTACTAGAGTGGGAAACAATGAGCAGTTCTTC.

The chain couples TRBV4-2 to TRBJ2-3; 11 positions agree with TRBD2. Germline V gives CDR1 LGHNA, CDR2 YNFKEQ. CDR3 length: 16 residues. V dropped 3 bases and J dropped 4; count of bases not matched to a gene: 6. The CDR3 bases are TGTGCCAGCAGCCAGGCTATAGCGGGGGGGCCAGATACGCAGTATTTT. This gives the protein CASSQAIAGGPDTQYF.

This clonotype was found a few times. This chain links TRBV19 with TRBJ1-2, with a possible D match to TRBD1 (5 bases). CDR3 length equals 15 residues. The V gene lost 7 bases and the J gene lost 8 bases, with 23 bases spanning the gap. Looked up from germline, CDR1 is LNHDA and CDR2 is SQIVND (reference sequence). In nucleotides, the CDR3 is TGTGCCAGTACCAGAGGGGCAATATCGGGGGACGGCTACACCTTC. Protein sequence: CASTRGAISGDGYTF.

There are a few counts of this clonotype. The J gene is TRBJ1-2, the V gene TRBV19, with TRBD1 matching over 11 bases. Unmatched junction bases numbered 4, after V lost 7 bases and J lost 3 bases. The germline CDR1 and CDR2 sequences are LNHDA and SQIVND (reference sequence). CDR3 length: 14 amino acids. CDR3 sequence reads: CASTDRGLDYGYTF. Written as DNA, the CDR3 is TGTGCCAGTACGGACAGGGGGCTGGACTATGGCTACACCTTC.

This clonotype was observed a handful of times. The rearrangement links TRBV19 to TRBJ1-6; D gene ambiguous. Germline-derived CDR1 and CDR2 are LNHDA and SQIVND (reference sequence). V was shortened by 8 bases and J by 0 bases, with 5 bases between the two germline ends. CDR3 length: 13 residues. The CDR3 sequence is CASSSSYNSPLHF. DNA of the CDR3: TGTGCCAGTTCCAGCTCCTATAATTCACCCCTCCACTTT.

This sequence joins TRBV5-1 and TRBJ1-1, with TRBD1 as a possible D gene (6 bases). The germline gives CDR1 SGHRS, CDR2 YFSETQ. Deletions cut 0 bases from V and 2 bases from J, with 8 bases between. The CDR3 is made up of 14 amino acids. CDR3 sequence reads: CASSLGTDNTEAFF. CDR3 nucleotides: TGCGCCAGCAGCTTGGGGACAGATAACACTGAAGCTTTCTTT.

This clonotype turned up a few times. CDR3 region: CASSFGTESGYTF. The CDR3 DNA is TGTGCCAGCAGCTTCGGGACGGAGAGTGGCTACACCTTC. This chain links TRBV7-9 with TRBJ1-2, with D perhaps TRBD1 (5 bases). CDR3 length: 13 amino acids. Germline CDR1 SEHNR, CDR2 FQNEAQ (reference sequence). Between the trimmed V and J ends, which lost 3 bases and 7 bases, there was a span of 12 bases.

The CDR3 protein is CASGLVQGALETQYF. DNA for the CDR3: TGTGCTAGTGGTTTGGTACAGGGGGCCCTTGAGACCCAGTACTTC. V and J are TRBV12-5 and TRBJ2-5; 9 bases agree with TRBD1. The CDR3 contains 15 residues. Germline V gives CDR1 LGHNT, CDR2 FRNRAP. Trimming removed 0 bases from V and 5 bases from J; junction bases left unmatched: 4.

This clonotype is medium-sized. The rearrangement uses TRBV15 and TRBJ1-2; tentatively, D is TRBD1 (5 bases). The germline V gene encodes CDR1 LNHNV and CDR2 YYDKDF (reference sequence). V lost 6 bases, J lost 6 bases, and 23 bases lay in between. There are 16 residues in the CDR3. CDR3 residues: CATSPGRIPSPNGYTF. CDR3 nucleotide sequence: TGTGCCACCAGTCCGGGACGAATCCCTTCTCCGAATGGCTACACCTTC.

A few counts support this clonotype. The CDR3 loop reads CAWGRMGYTF. CDR3 nucleotides: TGTGCCTGGGGTAGAATGGGCTACACCTTC. The chain links TRBV30 to TRBJ1-2, with D unclear. This CDR3 has 10 amino acids. Trimming pared 5 bases from V and 8 bases from J, leaving 9 bases between. The germline CDR1 and CDR2 sequences are GTSNPN and SVGIG (reference sequence).

In its sample, this clonotype was seen a few times. The V gene is TRBV6-5, the J gene TRBJ1-5; no definite D call. Trimming pared 2 bases from V and 6 bases from J, leaving 8 bases between. This CDR3 region has 13 residues. Germline V CDR1 and CDR2: MNHEY, SVGAGI. DNA for the CDR3: TGTGCCAGCAGTTACCGGGAGGGTCAGCCCCAGCATTTT. This gives the protein CASSYREGQPQHF.

This chain joins TRBV15 and TRBJ1-1; tentative D call: TRBD1 (6 bases). The V end was cut by 3 bases, the J end by 3 bases, with 14 bases between. Germline assignment: CDR1 LNHNV and CDR2 YYDKDF (reference sequence). The CDR3 has 15 residues. Here the CDR3 DNA reads TGTGCCACCAGCAGGGCGGGACACCCGGACACTGAAGCTTTCTTT. This sequence encodes CATSRAGHPDTEAFF.

Only a few counts were recorded for this clonotype. Germline and junction disagree at one end, which may indicate a read error. The chain employs TRBV12-3 or TRBV12-4 and TRBJ1-2; weak D call: TRBD1 (6 bases). The CDR3 is 12 residues long. CDR3 residues: CASSSSTGDGNF. CDR3 DNA sequence: TGTGCCAGCAGTAGCTCGACAGGAGATGGCAACTTC.

The chain links TRBV29-1 to TRBJ1-1, with D unclear. The V gene lost 4 bases and the J gene lost 1 base, with 10 bases spanning the gap. CDR1 and CDR2 from the germline V gene are SQVTM and ANQGSEA. The CDR3 is 13 amino acids. The CDR3 sequence: CSVVWQTNTEAFF. DNA of the CDR3: TGCAGCGTTGTTTGGCAAACGAACACTGAAGCTTTCTTT.

This clonotype was recorded a few times. This chain uses TRBV7-2 with TRBJ2-2; TRBD2 aligns across 7 bases. Germline assignment: CDR1 SGHTA and CDR2 FQGNSA. This CDR3 contains 14 residues. Germline trimming cut 1 base from V and 5 bases from J; bases unmatched to any gene: 1. The CDR3 loop is CASSLGLATGELFF. The CDR3 coding sequence is TGTGCCAGCAGCTTAGGACTAGCAACCGGGGAGCTGTTTTTT.